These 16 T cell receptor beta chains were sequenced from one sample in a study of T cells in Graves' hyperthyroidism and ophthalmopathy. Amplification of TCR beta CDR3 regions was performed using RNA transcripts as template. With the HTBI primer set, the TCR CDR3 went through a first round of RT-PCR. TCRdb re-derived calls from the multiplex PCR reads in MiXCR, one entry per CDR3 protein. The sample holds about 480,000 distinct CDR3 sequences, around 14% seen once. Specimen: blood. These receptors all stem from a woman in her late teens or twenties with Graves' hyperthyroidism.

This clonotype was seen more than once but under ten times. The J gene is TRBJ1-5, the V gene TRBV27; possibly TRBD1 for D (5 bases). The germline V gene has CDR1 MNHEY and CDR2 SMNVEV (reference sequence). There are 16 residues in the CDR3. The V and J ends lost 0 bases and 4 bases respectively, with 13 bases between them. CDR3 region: CASSLSGDSANQPQHF. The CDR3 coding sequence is TGTGCCAGCAGTTTATCGGGGGATTCGGCTAATCAGCCCCAGCATTTT.

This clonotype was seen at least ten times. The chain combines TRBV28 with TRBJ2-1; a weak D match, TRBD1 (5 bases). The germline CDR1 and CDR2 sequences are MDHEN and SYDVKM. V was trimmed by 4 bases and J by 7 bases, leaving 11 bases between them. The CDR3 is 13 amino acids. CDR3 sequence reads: CASSYYRTNEQFF. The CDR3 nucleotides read TGTGCCAGCAGTTATTACAGGACAAATGAGCAGTTCTTC.

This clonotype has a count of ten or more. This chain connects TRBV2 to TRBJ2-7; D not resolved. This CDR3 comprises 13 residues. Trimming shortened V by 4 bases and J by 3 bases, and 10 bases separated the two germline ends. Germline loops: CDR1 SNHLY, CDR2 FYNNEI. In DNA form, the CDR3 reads TGTGCCAGCAGTGGGCAGTCAAACTACGAGCAGTACGTC. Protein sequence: CASSGQSNYEQYV.

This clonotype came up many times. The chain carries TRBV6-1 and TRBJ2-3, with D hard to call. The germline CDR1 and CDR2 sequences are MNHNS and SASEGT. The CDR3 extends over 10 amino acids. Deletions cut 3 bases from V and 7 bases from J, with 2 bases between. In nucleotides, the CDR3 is TGTGCCAGCAGTGATTATACGCAGTATTTT. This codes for CASSDYTQYF.

The CDR3 region is CASSSSRTEPQHF. In DNA, the CDR3 is TGTGCCAGCAGCTCCTCTCGTACCGAGCCCCAGCATTTT. The chain joins TRBV5-6 to TRBJ1-5; D unresolved. V was pared by 3 bases and J by 8 bases, with 12 bases between. The CDR3 length is 13 residues. The V gene's germline CDR1 is SGHDT and CDR2 YYEEEE.

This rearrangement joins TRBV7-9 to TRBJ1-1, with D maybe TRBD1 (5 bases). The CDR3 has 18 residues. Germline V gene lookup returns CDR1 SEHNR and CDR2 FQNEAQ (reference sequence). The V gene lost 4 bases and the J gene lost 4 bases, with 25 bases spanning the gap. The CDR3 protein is CASSSGPGTQKARTEAFF. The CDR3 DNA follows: TGTGCCAGCAGCTCCGGCCCCGGGACTCAGAAGGCACGCACTGAAGCTTTCTTT.

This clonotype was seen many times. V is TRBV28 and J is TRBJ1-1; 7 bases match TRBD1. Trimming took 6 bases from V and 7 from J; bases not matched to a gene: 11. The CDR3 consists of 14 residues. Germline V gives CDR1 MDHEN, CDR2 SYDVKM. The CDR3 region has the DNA TGTGCCAGCAGAACGGGACAGTTGTTCGGTGAAGCTTTCTTT. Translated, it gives CASRTGQLFGEAFF. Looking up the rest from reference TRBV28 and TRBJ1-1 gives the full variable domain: DVKVTQSSRYLVKRTGEKVFLECVQDMDHENMFWYRQDPGLGLRLIYFSYDVKMKEKGDIPEGYSVSREKKERFSLILESASTNQTSMYLCASRTGQLFGEAFFGQGTRLTVV.

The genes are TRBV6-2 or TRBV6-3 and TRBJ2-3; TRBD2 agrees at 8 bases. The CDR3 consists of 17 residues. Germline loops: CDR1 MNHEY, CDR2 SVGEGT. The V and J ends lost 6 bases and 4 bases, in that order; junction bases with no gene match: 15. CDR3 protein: CASSPFLAGLSPDTQYF. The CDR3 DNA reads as TGTGCCAGCAGCCCTTTCTTAGCGGGACTTTCACCAGATACGCAGTATTTT.

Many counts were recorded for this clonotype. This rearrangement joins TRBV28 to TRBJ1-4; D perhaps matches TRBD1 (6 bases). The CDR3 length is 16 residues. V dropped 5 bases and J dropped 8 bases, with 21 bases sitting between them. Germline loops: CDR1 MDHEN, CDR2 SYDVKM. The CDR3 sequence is CASSPHTAGVGEKLFF. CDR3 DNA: TGTGCCAGCAGTCCCCACACGGCAGGGGTGGGCGAAAAACTGTTTTTT. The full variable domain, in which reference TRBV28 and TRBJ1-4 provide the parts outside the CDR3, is DVKVTQSSRYLVKRTGEKVFLECVQDMDHENMFWYRQDPGLGLRLIYFSYDVKMKEKGDIPEGYSVSREKKERFSLILESASTNQTSMYLCASSPHTAGVGEKLFFGSGTQLSVL.

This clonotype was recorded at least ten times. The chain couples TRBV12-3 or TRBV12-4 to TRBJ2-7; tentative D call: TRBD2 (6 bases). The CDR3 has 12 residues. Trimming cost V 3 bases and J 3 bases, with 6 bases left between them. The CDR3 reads CASSFGGYEQYF. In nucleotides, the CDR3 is TGTGCCAGCAGTTTCGGGGGCTACGAGCAGTACTTC.

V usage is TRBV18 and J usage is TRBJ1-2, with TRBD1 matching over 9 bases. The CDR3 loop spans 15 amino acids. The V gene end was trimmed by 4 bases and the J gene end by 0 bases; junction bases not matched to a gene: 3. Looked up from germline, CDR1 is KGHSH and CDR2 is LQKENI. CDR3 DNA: TGTGCCAGCTCACTGGGGACAGGGTCTAACTATGGCTACACCTTC. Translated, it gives CASSLGTGSNYGYTF. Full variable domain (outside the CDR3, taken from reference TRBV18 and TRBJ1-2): NAGVMQNPRHLVRRRGQEARLRCSPMKGHSHVYWYRQLPEEGLKFMVYLQKENIIDESGMPKERFSAEFPKEGPSILRIQQVVRGDSAAYFCASSLGTGSNYGYTFGSGTRLTVV.

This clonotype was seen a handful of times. CDR3 region: CASSGLSSYEQYF. In nucleotides, the CDR3 is TGTGCCAGCAGCGGACTGAGCTCCTACGAGCAGTACTTC. The chain joins TRBV13 to TRBJ2-7; a possible D gene is TRBD2 (5 bases). Germline V gene sequence: CDR1 PRHDT, CDR2 FYEKMQ (reference sequence). This CDR3 has 13 residues. V lost 5 bases, J lost 0 bases, and 8 bases lay in between.

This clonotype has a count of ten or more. CDR3 sequence reads: CASSQPTTTDTQYF. As DNA, the CDR3 is TGTGCCAGCAGCCAACCGACTACTACAGATACGCAGTATTTT. The chain joins TRBV14 to TRBJ2-3, with D perhaps matching TRBD2 (5 bases). Trimming stripped 2 bases from V and 3 bases from J, with 9 bases between. The CDR3 totals 14 residues. Germline V CDR1 and CDR2: SGHDN, FVKESK.

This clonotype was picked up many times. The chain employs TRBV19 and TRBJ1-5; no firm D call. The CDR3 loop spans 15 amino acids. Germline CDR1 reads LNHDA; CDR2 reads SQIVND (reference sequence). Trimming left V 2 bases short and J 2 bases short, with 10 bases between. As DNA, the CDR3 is TGTGCCAGTAGTATAAAAAGGCTAGGCAATCAGCCCCAGCATTTT. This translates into CASSIKRLGNQPQHF.

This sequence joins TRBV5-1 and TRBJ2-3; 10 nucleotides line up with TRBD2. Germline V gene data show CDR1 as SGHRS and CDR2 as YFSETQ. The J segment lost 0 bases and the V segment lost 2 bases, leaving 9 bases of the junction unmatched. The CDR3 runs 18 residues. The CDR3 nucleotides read TGCGCCAGCAGCTTCCGACAGTCACTAGCGGGAAGCACAGATACGCAGTATTTT. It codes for CASSFRQSLAGSTDTQYF.

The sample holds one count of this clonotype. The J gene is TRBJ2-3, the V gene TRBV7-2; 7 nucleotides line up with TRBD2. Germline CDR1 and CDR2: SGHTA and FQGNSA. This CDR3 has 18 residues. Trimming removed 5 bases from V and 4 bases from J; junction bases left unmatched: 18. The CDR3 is CASSTDILARGSADTQYF. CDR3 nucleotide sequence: TGTGCCAGCAGCACGGACATACTAGCGCGAGGTAGCGCAGATACGCAGTATTTT.